This T cell receptor (beta chain) derives from a study of OX40 agonist ivuxolimab in advanced cancers. In terms of the full investigation: Ivuxolimab was an agonistic, fully human IgG2 monoclonal antibody directed against OX40 (CD134), a costimulatory receptor. Intravenous ivuxolimab was administered to patients every 2 weeks at six dose levels: 0.01, 0.1, 0.3, 1.5, 3 and 10 mg/kg. Of the approximately 50 dose-escalation patients, hepatocellular carcinoma was present in around 20, melanoma in around 15, renal cell carcinoma in 9 and head and neck cancer in 9. In the dose-escalation cohort, around four fifths of patients were male, and the mean age was 60 years with a range of roughly 23 to 79. Patients were allowed to have had prior anti-PD-1, anti-PD-L1 or anti-CTLA-4 therapy, and 40% of the dose-escalation patients had previously received checkpoint inhibitors. Partial responses occurred in three dose-escalation patients, of whom one had hepatocellular carcinoma and two had cutaneous melanoma. The point of sequencing TCRbeta in the periphery was to test whether ivuxolimab changed TCR sequence diversity and drove clonal T-cell expansion. The paper describes the monotherapy dose-escalation part (N of about 50 patients) of the phase I trial of ivuxolimab. Study-wide conclusions, independent of this receptor: Clonal expansion of both CD4+ and CD8+ blood T cells was observed from baseline to week 6 at doses 0.1 to 3.0 mg/kg. On average, CD8+ T cells showed more expanded clones than CD4+ T cells after ivuxolimab. The antigen specificity of the peripheral T cells that underwent clonal expansion was not determined. Low levels of normalized T-cell clonal expansion were also shown by some nonresponding patients. In the 0.1-3.0 mg/kg groups, partial responders had among the lowest normalized peripheral clonal expansion, particularly in CD8+ T cells.

Patients with a history of autoimmune disease or receiving systemic immunosuppression were excluded from the trial. In every dose cohort, peripheral blood was drawn for TCR sequencing at baseline, cycle 4 day 1, and cycle 7 day 1. The samples were drawn from a first-in-human, open-label, multicenter phase I dose-escalation trial of ivuxolimab. Adults with locally advanced or metastatic melanoma, renal cell, hepatocellular, or head and neck squamous cell carcinoma were enrolled in the trial. Before TCR sequencing, CD4+ T cells and CD8+ T cells were sorted from peripheral blood as separate populations. For sequencing of the TCRbeta CDR3 region, genomic DNA was extracted from the sorted cells. TCRbeta CDR3 regions were sequenced using the immunoSEQ Assay. The table was pulled from immuneACCESS by TCRdb, which kept in-frame rearrangements only. Such tables lose some clones; where checked, under half of the loss comes from unresolved V genes, and the rest has no known cause. This sample lists 74,000 or so clones; 90% to 95% were detected once. The ten largest clonotypes hold 0.32% of the sample.

Comment on this clone: Its cognate antigen has yet to be identified. The record has no base qualities; no much larger clone is one base away.

The clonotype comes from an adult with an advanced solid tumor such as melanoma, head and neck, liver or kidney cancer. Here the sequenced sample was CD4+ or CD8+ T cells sorted from blood, taken in a trial of the OX40 agonist ivuxolimab.

The DNA sequence follows: TGTGCCAGCAGTCGCCGGGACAGGCGAACGACCGGGGAGCTGTTTTTT. Its protein product is CASSRRDRRTTGELFF. The sequence is built from TRBV27 and TRBJ2-2; TRBD1 lines up with 8 middle nucleotides. From V the trimming removes 5 bases and from J it removes 5 bases, while the gene matches leave 10 bases of the junction unaccounted for. Including the terminal cysteine and phenylalanine, the CDR3 comprises 16 residues. The DNA shown is the 48-base CDR3, in frame from base 1. CDR1 is given as MNHEY and CDR2 as SMNVEV, both from the germline V gene (reference sequence).